Presented here are 10 T cell receptor beta chains from one specimen sequenced in a study of blood T cell repertoires in COVID-19. Here immunoSEQ multiplex PCR was the method, and the copy in TCRdb shows in-frame clones only, minus some. Found here are about 74,000 clones, 85% to 90% of them singletons; the top ten hold 1.5% to 2%. The sequencing sample was made of peripheral blood. The receptors originated from a woman of 80 years or more with active or convalescent COVID-19.

The chain carries TRBV7-9 and TRBJ1-1; unclear D gene. Germline CDR1 reads SEHNR; CDR2 reads FQNEAQ (reference sequence). This CDR3 has 13 residues. Between the trimmed V and J ends, which lost 4 bases and 0 bases, there was a span of 6 bases. The DNA for the CDR3 is TGTGCCAGCAGCTCCACGGTGAACACTGAAGCTTTCTTT. Translated, it gives CASSSTVNTEAFF.

This chain connects TRBV6-2 or TRBV6-3 to TRBJ1-1, with 11 positions matching TRBD1. Germline trimming cut 4 bases from V and 6 bases from J; bases unmatched to any gene: 4. Germline loops: CDR1 MNHEY, CDR2 SVGEGT. The CDR3 loop spans 14 amino acids. CDR3 amino acids: CASSWDRGNAEAFF. The CDR3 DNA sequence: TGTGCCAGCAGTTGGGACAGGGGGAATGCTGAAGCTTTCTTT.

This clone appeared once. V and J are TRBV5-1 and TRBJ2-2, with 12 bases aligning to TRBD1. V lost 3 bases and J lost 6; bases outside the gene matches: 6. This CDR3 has 16 residues. Germline V CDR1 and CDR2: SGHRS, YFSETQ. The CDR3 DNA follows: TGCGCCAGCAGCTGGGGACAGGGGGCGCCCCCCGGGGAGCTGTTTTTT. As protein: CASSWGQGAPPGELFF.

The rearrangement uses TRBV27 and TRBJ2-5; TRBD2 matches at 13 bases. The trim removed 5 bases at V and 3 bases at J, leaving 3 bases unmatched. CDR1 MNHEY and CDR2 SMNVEV come from the germline V gene (reference sequence). There are 15 residues in the CDR3. The CDR3 DNA sequence: TGTGCCAGCAGTGCCGGGACTAGCGGGAAAGAGACCCAGTACTTC. Translating gives CASSAGTSGKETQYF.

V and J are TRBV3-1 (or the pseudogene TRBV3-2) and TRBJ1-5; possibly TRBD1 for D (5 bases). This CDR3 is 14 amino acids long. The V and J ends lost 2 bases and 6 bases respectively, with 11 bases between them. Germline V lookup: CDR1 LGHDT, CDR2 YNNKEL (reference sequence). The CDR3 spells CASSQQGMGQPQHF. In nucleotides, the CDR3 is TGTGCCAGCAGCCAACAGGGCATGGGTCAGCCCCAGCATTTT.

The V call is TRBV4-1, the J call TRBJ2-7, with D possibly matching TRBD1 (5 bases). Per germline, CDR1 MGHRA and CDR2 YSYEKL. This CDR3 is 15 amino acids long. The V and J ends lost 3 bases and 3 bases respectively, with 15 bases between them. The CDR3 DNA sequence: TGCGCCAGCAGCCACCAGTCAGGACACGGCTACGAGCAGTACTTC. Amino acids: CASSHQSGHGYEQYF.

V usage is TRBV3-1 (or the pseudogene TRBV3-2) and J usage is TRBJ2-3; 8 nucleotides align to TRBD2. The CDR3 length is 14 residues. Germline CDR1 is LGHDT and CDR2 is YNNKEL (reference sequence). Trimming at V came to 4 bases and at J to 4 bases, leaving 4 bases not matched to a gene. CDR3 bases: TGTGCCAGCAGCCTCGGGGGGGCCGCAGATACGCAGTATTTT. Its protein product is CASSLGGAADTQYF.

The rearrangement uses TRBV2 and TRBJ2-1, with D possibly being TRBD1 (6 bases). CDR1 is SNHLY, CDR2 FYNNEI, per germline. Trimming cost V 7 bases and J 4 bases, with 11 bases left between them. This CDR3 is 13 amino acids long. In DNA form, the CDR3 reads TGTGCCAGCACCTGGGGGCGGTACAATGAGCAGTTCTTC. Protein product: CASTWGRYNEQFF. The full variable domain, its missing parts supplied by reference TRBV2 and TRBJ2-1, is EPEVTQTPSHQVTQMGQEVILRCVPISNHLYFYWYRQILGQKVEFLVSFYNNEISEKSEIFDDQFSVERPDGSNFTLKIRSTKLEDSAMYFCASTWGRYNEQFFGPGTRLTVL.

A few counts support this clone. This chain connects TRBV7-8 to TRBJ1-6, with TRBD1 identical over 7 bases. CDR1 and CDR2 (germline): SGHVS, FQNEAQ. The CDR3 length is 14 residues. Trimming took 2 bases from V and 8 from J; bases not matched to a gene: 3. The CDR3 DNA follows: TGTGCCAGCAGCTTACAGGGGGGTGATTCACCCCTCCACTTT. This codes for CASSLQGGDSPLHF.

This clone was counted only a few times. This sequence joins TRBV5-1 and TRBJ2-7; 15 nucleotides align to TRBD2. The V gene's germline CDR1 is SGHRS and CDR2 YFSETQ. J gave up 3 bases and V 4 bases, and 8 bases lay outside the gene matches. The length of the CDR3 is 17 residues. For the CDR3, the DNA is TGCGCCAGCAGCCTCGGGACTAGCGGGGGGACGAGCTACGAGCAGTACTTC. Amino acids: CASSLGTSGGTSYEQYF.